This T cell receptor (beta chain) came from a study of T cell responses to AZD1222 COVID-19 vaccine. Study overall: Second doses at about 4 or about 12 weeks were pooled.

Only a few counts were recorded for this clone. Its cognate antigen is unknown. Produced via immunoSEQ multiplex PCR; TCRdb's table is partial and in-frame only. The sample includes 90,000 to 110,000 clones, approximately 86% seen only once; the top ten take approximately 5%. The study, taken as a whole, reports: There were vaccine-associated CD4 TCRs across spike, dominant at 160-218 and 743-854. White British donors predominated, females outnumbered males, and clonal diversity was possibly underestimated.

This TCR came from an adult in good health. Sequencing was performed on peripheral blood, taken on day 0 of AZD1222 vaccination.

Here the CDR3 DNA reads TGTGCCATCAGTGAGTCGCCGGGACAGGGGGCGTACGAGCAGTACTTC. It specifies CAISESPGQGAYEQYF. V usage is TRBV10-3 and J usage is TRBJ2-7; 12 nucleotides match TRBD1. Trimming removed 0 bases from V and 4 bases from J; junction bases left unmatched: 4. This CDR3 is built from 16 residues. CDR1 and CDR2 (germline): ENHRY, SYGVKD.